These T cell receptor beta chains were read from a single sample in a study of blood T cells in healthy people across ages. TCRdb passed the 5' RACE reads through MiXCR, listing each CDR3 protein once. The repertoire holds 720,000 or so distinct CDR3 sequences, with around two fifths as singletons. The sequencing sample was made of blood. The receptors derive from a man older than 75 in good health. Each CDR3 is given with its conserved first and last residue. The D gene is left open where the match is weak. Size values are once, few and many counts, or a class for expanded clones, and some rows have none.

j_gene	v_gene	d_gene	abundance	CDR3aa	CDR3nt
TRBJ2-7	TRBV6-1	TRBD1	-	CASSVRRGTGGRYEQYF	TGTGCCAGCAGTGTTCGGCGAGGGACAGGGGGACGCTACGAGCAGTACTTC
TRBJ1-5	TRBV28	-	-	CASMSGANRKGNQPQHF	TGTGCCAGCATGAGCGGGGCTAACCGTAAGGGCAATCAGCCCCAGCATTTT
TRBJ2-5	TRBV7-2	-	-	CASSPPPQETQYF	TGTGCCAGCAGCCCCCCCCCGCAAGAGACCCAGTACTTC
TRBJ2-7	TRBV15	-	-	CATSSRPGSYEQYF	TGTGCCACCAGCAGCCGTCCTGGGTCCTACGAGCAGTACTTC
TRBJ1-4	TRBV27	-	few	CASRQGREKLFF	TGTGCCAGCAGACAGGGACGTGAAAAACTGTTTTTT
TRBJ2-1	TRBV3-1	-	-	CASSQYIREETQFF	TGTGCCAGCAGCCAATATATCCGAGAAGAGACCCAGTTCTTC
TRBJ2-2	TRBV12-3/TRBV12-4	-	-	CASSRGILDGELFF	TGTGCCAGCAGCAGAGGGATCCTGGACGGGGAGCTGTTTTTT
TRBJ2-5	TRBV20-1	TRBD1	many	CSAPGQGETQYF	TGCAGTGCTCCGGGACAGGGGGAGACCCAGTACTTC
TRBJ2-7	TRBV5-1	TRBD1	-	CASSLQGAGYDEQYF	TGCGCCAGCAGCTTGCAGGGGGCAGGGTACGACGAGCAGTACTTC
TRBJ1-6	TRBV21-1	-	many	CASSKYRGNSPLHF	TGTGCCAGCAGCAAATATAGGGGTAATTCACCCCTCCACTTT
TRBJ2-4	TRBV20-1	-	-	CSAAGRHGTKNIQYF	TGCAGTGCGGCCGGACGCCATGGGACCAAAAACATTCAGTACTTC
TRBJ2-3	TRBV24-1	TRBD2	few	CATSDRAGDRRDTQYF	TGTGCCACCAGTGACAGAGCGGGAGACCGCCGAGATACGCAGTATTTT
TRBJ1-6	TRBV20-1	-	-	CSAPERENSPLHF	TGCAGTGCCCCCGAGAGGGAGAATTCACCCCTCCACTTT
TRBJ1-3	TRBV5-1	-	-	CASSPTTSGNTIYF	TGCGCCAGCAGCCCCACCACCTCTGGAAACACCATATATTTT
TRBJ2-5	TRBV2	TRBD2	few	CASRLREGQETQYF	TGTGCCAGCAGGCTGCGGGAGGGCCAAGAGACCCAGTACTTC
TRBJ2-3	TRBV5-1	TRBD1	-	CASSNAGDSSTDTQYF	TGCGCCAGCAGCAACGCCGGGGACAGTAGCACAGATACGCAGTATTTT
TRBJ2-2	TRBV29-1	-	once	CSVGVSRRRANTGELFF	TGCAGCGTCGGGGTTTCGCGGAGGAGGGCTAACACCGGGGAGCTGTTTTTT
TRBJ2-5	TRBV12-3/TRBV12-4	-	many	CASSLNGFQETQYF	TGTGCCAGCAGTTTAAATGGTTTCCAAGAGACCCAGTACTTC
TRBJ2-1	TRBV10-3	-	-	CAISDLAASYNEQFF	TGTGCCATCAGTGACTTGGCAGCCTCCTACAATGAGCAGTTCTTC
TRBJ2-4	TRBV6-4	-	-	CASSDSPGERQYF	TGTGCCAGCAGTGACTCTCCAGGGGAGAGGCAGTACTTC
TRBJ2-1	TRBV7-6	-	-	CASSLGSSIYEQFF	TGTGCCAGCAGCTTAGGGAGCTCCATATATGAGCAGTTCTTC
TRBJ2-7	TRBV6-2/TRBV6-3	TRBD2	few	CASNSGGTYEQYF	TGTGCCAGTAATAGCGGGGGAACCTACGAGCAGTACTTC
TRBJ2-5	TRBV20-1	TRBD2	few	CSAEGLAGAGGTRETQYF	TGCAGTGCTGAAGGACTAGCGGGGGCGGGGGGGACCAGAGAGACCCAGTACTTC
TRBJ2-7	TRBV24-1	-	-	CATSDWGVSSYNEQYF	TGTGCCACCAGTGATTGGGGGGTAAGCTCCTACAATGAGCAGTACTTC
TRBJ2-5	TRBV25-1	TRBD2	few	CASSPRGSGRVGETQYF	TGTGCCAGCAGTCCTCGTGGTAGCGGGAGGGTCGGGGAGACCCAGTACTTC
TRBJ2-3	TRBV29-1	-	many	CSVERSPGDTQYF	TGCAGCGTTGAAAGGTCTCCCGGGGATACGCAGTATTTT
TRBJ2-1	TRBV6-2/TRBV6-3	-	-	CASSTLYNEQFF	TGTGCCAGCAGTACCCTCTACAATGAGCAGTTCTTC
TRBJ2-4	TRBV7-2	-	few	CASTLRSGGAGSENIQYF	TGTGCCAGCACCTTGAGATCAGGGGGGGCCGGATCAGAAAACATTCAGTACTTC
TRBJ2-4	TRBV6-5	-	many	CASSPEVLAKNIQYF	TGTGCCAGCAGTCCGGAGGTCCTAGCCAAAAACATTCAGTACTTC
TRBJ1-2	TRBV7-2	TRBD1	-	CASSLTGGVYGYTF	TGTGCCAGCAGCTTGACAGGGGGCGTCTATGGCTACACCTTC
TRBJ2-5	TRBV24-1	-	few	CATSDPRLETQYF	TGTGCCACCAGTGATCCACGACTAGAGACCCAGTACTTC
TRBJ2-7	TRBV7-9	-	many	CASSLAGVSYEQYF	TGTGCCAGCAGCTTAGCGGGAGTGAGCTACGAGCAGTACTTC
TRBJ2-3	TRBV6-6	-	-	CASSYRSDTQYF	TGTGCCAGCAGTTACAGGTCAGATACGCAGTATTTT
TRBJ2-1	TRBV18	TRBD2	few	CASSPTGGRGEQFF	TGTGCCAGCTCACCGACGGGAGGTAGGGGTGAGCAGTTCTTC
TRBJ2-7	TRBV6-2/TRBV6-3	TRBD1	-	CASSSRGTGDAFSYEQYF	TGTGCCAGCAGTTCACGCGGGACAGGGGACGCCTTTTCTTACGAGCAGTACTTC
TRBJ2-2	TRBV7-6	TRBD1	-	CASSPSRQGVSTGELFF	TGTGCCAGCAGCCCCTCCCGACAGGGGGTCTCCACCGGGGAGCTGTTTTTT
TRBJ1-5	TRBV29-1	-	-	CSVGRDSNQPQHF	TGCAGCGTTGGTCGGGATAGCAATCAGCCCCAGCATTTT
TRBJ2-1	TRBV20-1	TRBD2	-	CSARAKGAWGGGEQFF	TGCAGTGCTAGAGCGAAGGGAGCATGGGGGGGAGGCGAGCAGTTCTTC
TRBJ2-7	TRBV28	-	many	CASSLVKSGLNYEQYF	TGTGCCAGCAGTTTAGTTAAGTCAGGGCTCAACTACGAGCAGTACTTC
TRBJ2-5	TRBV5-1	-	-	CASSYQQGGQETQYF	TGCGCCAGCAGCTACCAACAGGGGGGGCAAGAGACCCAGTACTTC